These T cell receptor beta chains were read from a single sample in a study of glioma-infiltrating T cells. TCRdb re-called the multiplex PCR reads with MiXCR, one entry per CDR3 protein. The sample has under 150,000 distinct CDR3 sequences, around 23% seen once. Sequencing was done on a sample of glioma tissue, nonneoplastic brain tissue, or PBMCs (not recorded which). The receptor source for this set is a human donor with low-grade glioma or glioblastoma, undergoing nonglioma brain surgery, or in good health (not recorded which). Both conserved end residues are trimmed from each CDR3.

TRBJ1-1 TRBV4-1 ASSQGTLNTEAF
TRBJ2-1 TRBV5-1 ASSTGGGNEQF
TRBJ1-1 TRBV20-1 TRTAHTEAF
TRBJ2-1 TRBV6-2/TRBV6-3 ASSYGGLAGTEQF
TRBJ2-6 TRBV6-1 ASSYLSLGANVLT
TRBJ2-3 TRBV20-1 SAGHGQEGGTDTQY
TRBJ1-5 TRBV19 ASRIGQEYSNQPQH
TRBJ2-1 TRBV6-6 ASSYSMATEQF
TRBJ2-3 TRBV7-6 ASSLEDLNTQY
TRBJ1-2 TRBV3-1 PSSPWTRNGYT
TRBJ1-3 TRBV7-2 ASSLATGLSGNTIY
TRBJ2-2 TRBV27 ASSLRTGLNTGELF
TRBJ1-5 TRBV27 ASKQGGSNQPQH
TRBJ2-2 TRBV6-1 ASSARGGRGNTGELF
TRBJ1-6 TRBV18 ASSGGFDNSPLH
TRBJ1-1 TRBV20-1 SAPRGEMNTEAF
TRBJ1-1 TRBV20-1 SARAGLNTEAF
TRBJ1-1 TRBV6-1 AIKDLLNTEAF
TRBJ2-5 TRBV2 ASSTWTGRETQY
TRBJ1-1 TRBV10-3 ANSWDGAGTTEAF
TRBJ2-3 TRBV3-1 ASSPNKLAGGQTDTQY
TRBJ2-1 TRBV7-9 ASSFGNQGAGNEQF
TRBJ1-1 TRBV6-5 ASSFTGVTEAF
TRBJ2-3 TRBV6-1 ASSAQGGDTQY
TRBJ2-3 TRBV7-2 ASSSSRDTQY
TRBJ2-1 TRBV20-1 SARRSGTSYNEQF
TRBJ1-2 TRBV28 ASSSGTGLAGYT
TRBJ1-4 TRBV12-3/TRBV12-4 ASRQGQEFNEKLF
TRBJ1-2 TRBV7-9 ASSFEGGAGGYT
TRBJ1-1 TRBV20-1 SARKGTGLLGTEAF
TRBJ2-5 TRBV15 ATSPEAGGAETQY
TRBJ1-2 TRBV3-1 ASSQGQYGYT
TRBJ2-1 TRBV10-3 AISEDRSSYNEQF
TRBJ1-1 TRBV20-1 STQPTGNNEAF
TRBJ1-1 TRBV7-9 ASRYLEWGTEAF
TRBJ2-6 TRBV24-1 ATSPGQGVSGANVLT
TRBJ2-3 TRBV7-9 ASSLVARQNTDTQY
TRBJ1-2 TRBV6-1 ASTGGYGYT
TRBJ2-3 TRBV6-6 ASSYSRKRGGRDTQY
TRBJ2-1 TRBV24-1 ATSAGGGYNEQF
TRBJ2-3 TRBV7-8 ASSLGRGGGDTQY
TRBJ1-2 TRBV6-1 ASSEVLGYT
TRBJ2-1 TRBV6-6 ASSYLGFEQF
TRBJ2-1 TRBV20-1 SARGRESYNEQF
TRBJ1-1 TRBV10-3 AISPSRGTRNTEAF
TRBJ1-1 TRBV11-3 ASTLTANTEAF
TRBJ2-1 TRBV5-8 ASRLVYSWGEQF
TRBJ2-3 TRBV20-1 SAGRQGFTDTQC
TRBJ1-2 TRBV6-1 ASTTANYGYT
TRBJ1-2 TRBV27 ASRDPGQNYGYT